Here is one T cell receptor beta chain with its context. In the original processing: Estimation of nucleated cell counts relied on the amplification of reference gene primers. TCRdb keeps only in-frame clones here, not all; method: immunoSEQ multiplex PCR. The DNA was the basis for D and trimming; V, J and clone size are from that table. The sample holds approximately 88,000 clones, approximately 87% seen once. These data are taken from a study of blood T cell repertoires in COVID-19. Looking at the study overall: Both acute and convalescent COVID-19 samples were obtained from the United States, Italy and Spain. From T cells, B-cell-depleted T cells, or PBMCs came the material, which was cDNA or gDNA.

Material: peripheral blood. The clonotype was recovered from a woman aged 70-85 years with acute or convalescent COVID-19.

CDR3 bases: TGTGCCAGCAGAATGACAGGGGGCATAGATACGCAGTATTTT. Its translation: CASRMTGGIDTQYF. The chain is built from TRBV28 and TRBJ2-3; 10 positions agree with TRBD1. The CDR3 contains 14 residues. V gave up 6 bases and J gave up 5 bases; unmatched junction bases: 5. Germline assignment: CDR1 MDHEN and CDR2 SYDVKM.